This T cell receptor (beta chain) came from a study of shared clonotypes between healthy human individuals. The data were produced by immunoSEQ multiplex PCR, yet TCRdb's version contains in-frame clones alone and is incomplete. Here the sample spans around 2.1 million clones, about 92% being singletons. With 4 bases clipped from V and 2 bases from J, the junction kept 7 bases outside the gene matches. Germline V CDR1 and CDR2: SGHNT, YYREEE (reference sequence). This CDR3 has 15 amino acids. The naive CD8 fraction comprised CD45RO-negative cells positively selected for CCR7 and excluded terminally differentiated effector memory CD45RA+ cells.

The V and J genes are TRBV5-4 and TRBJ2-3; TRBD1 matches 7 bases. Sequencing input: naive CD8+ T cells from PBMCs. The clonotype comes from a young man in good health. Some clones in this sample may be carry-over from other donors' samples. CDR3 coding DNA: TGTGCCAGCAGCCCTGGACAGGCTTACACAGATACGCAGTATTTT. Its translation: CASSPGQAYTDTQYF.